The TCR beta chain under discussion was sequenced for a study of cytomegalovirus exposure and HLA in healthy donors. The PCR had 60 Vbeta and 13 Jbeta primers. Profiled with immunoSEQ multiplex PCR; TCRdb holds only in-frame clones, not every one. The sample shows approximately 140,000 clones, 75% of them seen only once. V shed 7 bases, J shed 4 bases, and the junction held 10 bases outside the gene matches. This CDR3 spans 17 amino acids. Germline assignment: CDR1 SNHLY and CDR2 FYNNEI. V and J are TRBV2 and TRBJ2-6; 10 bases map to TRBD1. Sequencing was performed on PBMCs. This TCR derives from a man aged 35 to 55 in good health and CMV-seronegative. DNA for the CDR3: TGTGCCAGCACCCTCCGGGACAGGGGTCCCGGGGCCAACGTCCTGACTTTC. It specifies CASTLRDRGPGANVLTF. Full variable domain (outside the CDR3, taken from reference TRBV2 and TRBJ2-6): EPEVTQTPSHQVTQMGQEVILRCVPISNHLYFYWYRQILGQKVEFLVSFYNNEISEKSEIFDDQFSVERPDGSNFTLKIRSTKLEDSAMYFCASTLRDRGPGANVLTFGAGSRLTVL.